This T cell receptor beta chain stems from a study of blood T cell repertoires in COVID-19. Study at large: The origin of the acute and convalescent COVID-19 samples was the United States, Italy and Spain. T cells, B-cell-depleted T cells, or PBMCs provided the cDNA or gDNA that served as material.

In the study's own analysis: It was from reference gene primer amplification that nucleated cell counts were estimated. Sequencing used immunoSEQ multiplex PCR; TCRdb keeps in-frame clones, though not all of them. The V and J calls and clone size come from that table; D and trimming were worked out from the DNA. The repertoire consists of tens of thousands of clones, with around 91% occurring once and the leading ten covering nearly 8.5%. The V gene's germline CDR1 is PRHDT and CDR2 FYEKMQ (reference sequence). V lost 5 bases and J lost 6; bases outside the gene matches: 7. The CDR3 is 14 amino acids.

The chain links TRBV13 to TRBJ1-2, with 9 bases that match TRBD1. Sequencing was done on a sample of peripheral blood. This clonotype was obtained from a human donor in a cohort sampled during active COVID-19. The CDR3 coding sequence is TGTGCCAGCAGCCGTTACAGGGGGCAAGATGGCTACACCTTC. Protein: CASSRYRGQDGYTF.